This is a list of T cell receptor beta chains from one sample in a study of identical twins. TCRdb called the 5' RACE reads again in MiXCR, with one record for every CDR3 protein. The table records under 800,000 distinct CDR3 sequences, roughly 20% of them present only once. These data also formed part of another study, on T cells expressing NK-cell markers.

What was sequenced was PBMCs. The receptors shown here come from a woman aged 18-29 years in good health. Each CDR3 is given with its conserved first and last residue. Clone size appears in some rows only: once, few, many, or a class for an expanded clone.

cdr3_aa: CSAREIGASTDTQYF
cdr3_length: 15
clone_size: NA
v_call: TRBV20-1
j_call: TRBJ2-3

cdr3_aa: CASGIGTSGRIYEQYF
cdr3_length: 16
clone_size: once
v_call: TRBV7-2
j_call: TRBJ2-7

cdr3_aa: CASTVPGDTQYF
cdr3_length: 12
clone_size: few
v_call: TRBV12-3/TRBV12-4
j_call: TRBJ2-3

cdr3_aa: CATSDAGGDKSTDTQYF
cdr3_length: 17
clone_size: NA
v_call: TRBV24-1
j_call: TRBJ2-3

cdr3_aa: CASRTWSEQFF
cdr3_length: 11
clone_size: NA
v_call: TRBV6-1
j_call: TRBJ2-1

cdr3_aa: CSAKLPRGRNQPQHF
cdr3_length: 15
clone_size: many
v_call: TRBV20-1
j_call: TRBJ1-5

cdr3_aa: CASRSGGNKETQYF
cdr3_length: 14
clone_size: NA
v_call: TRBV3-1
j_call: TRBJ2-5

cdr3_aa: CAIKVLESYGYTF
cdr3_length: 13
clone_size: few
v_call: TRBV10-3
j_call: TRBJ1-2

cdr3_aa: CSARDPQLAASTDTQYF
cdr3_length: 17
clone_size: NA
v_call: TRBV20-1
j_call: TRBJ2-3

cdr3_aa: CASNPNQGSVYGYTF
cdr3_length: 15
clone_size: few
v_call: TRBV6-1
j_call: TRBJ1-2

cdr3_aa: CASSMNSEETQYF
cdr3_length: 13
clone_size: NA
v_call: TRBV19
j_call: TRBJ2-5

cdr3_aa: CASSLYGATVPYEQYF
cdr3_length: 16
clone_size: few
v_call: TRBV7-6
j_call: TRBJ2-7

cdr3_aa: CASSLQQGTYEQYF
cdr3_length: 14
clone_size: few
v_call: TRBV12-3/TRBV12-4
j_call: TRBJ2-7

cdr3_aa: CSVSDRVTGELFF
cdr3_length: 13
clone_size: NA
v_call: TRBV29-1
j_call: TRBJ2-2

cdr3_aa: CASSLGGTGVREQYF
cdr3_length: 15
clone_size: once
v_call: TRBV13
j_call: TRBJ2-7

cdr3_aa: CSVGLAETQYF
cdr3_length: 11
clone_size: NA
v_call: TRBV29-1
j_call: TRBJ2-5

cdr3_aa: CASGSAGNTQYF
cdr3_length: 12
clone_size: NA
v_call: TRBV12-5
j_call: TRBJ2-3

cdr3_aa: CASSLEGSYDYEQYF
cdr3_length: 15
clone_size: few
v_call: TRBV5-1
j_call: TRBJ2-7

cdr3_aa: CASSSPRTSLSEQYF
cdr3_length: 15
clone_size: NA
v_call: TRBV27
j_call: TRBJ2-7

cdr3_aa: CASSLADVSNQPQHF
cdr3_length: 15
clone_size: few
v_call: TRBV7-2
j_call: TRBJ1-5

cdr3_aa: CASSQGLRPPEAFF
cdr3_length: 14
clone_size: few
v_call: TRBV4-3
j_call: TRBJ1-1

cdr3_aa: CSASGGAYEQFF
cdr3_length: 12
clone_size: NA
v_call: TRBV20-1
j_call: TRBJ2-1

cdr3_aa: CSAGQGNYEQYF
cdr3_length: 12
clone_size: few
v_call: TRBV20-1
j_call: TRBJ2-7

cdr3_aa: CSVGSGWAMNTEAFF
cdr3_length: 15
clone_size: NA
v_call: TRBV29-1
j_call: TRBJ1-1

cdr3_aa: CSAVSSYEQYF
cdr3_length: 11
clone_size: NA
v_call: TRBV20-1
j_call: TRBJ2-7

cdr3_aa: CATLQGSSYNEQFF
cdr3_length: 14
clone_size: few
v_call: TRBV12-3/TRBV12-4
j_call: TRBJ2-1

cdr3_aa: CATSYAGLANNEQFF
cdr3_length: 15
clone_size: many
v_call: TRBV15
j_call: TRBJ2-1

cdr3_aa: CASSLSSGDYNEQFF
cdr3_length: 15
clone_size: NA
v_call: TRBV7-9
j_call: TRBJ2-1

cdr3_aa: CATSVRGFGTEAFF
cdr3_length: 14
clone_size: few
v_call: TRBV15
j_call: TRBJ1-1

cdr3_aa: CSARSSGRGPFF
cdr3_length: 12
clone_size: NA
v_call: TRBV20-1
j_call: TRBJ1-1

cdr3_aa: CSVEDGSSYNEQFF
cdr3_length: 14
clone_size: few
v_call: TRBV29-1
j_call: TRBJ2-1

cdr3_aa: CASSLLDRNNQPQHF
cdr3_length: 15
clone_size: few
v_call: TRBV5-6
j_call: TRBJ1-5

cdr3_aa: CASSEGLGRYNEQFF
cdr3_length: 15
clone_size: many
v_call: TRBV6-1
j_call: TRBJ2-1

cdr3_aa: CASSEYQGETEAFF
cdr3_length: 14
clone_size: NA
v_call: TRBV6-1
j_call: TRBJ1-1

cdr3_aa: CATRENDRVGKGYTF
cdr3_length: 15
clone_size: few
v_call: TRBV10-3
j_call: TRBJ1-2

cdr3_aa: CASSPSRSEQYF
cdr3_length: 12
clone_size: NA
v_call: TRBV3-1
j_call: TRBJ2-7

cdr3_aa: CASSLRESTDTQYF
cdr3_length: 14
clone_size: once
v_call: TRBV5-1
j_call: TRBJ2-3

cdr3_aa: CASSSSFGTRQETQYF
cdr3_length: 16
clone_size: few
v_call: TRBV7-6
j_call: TRBJ2-5

cdr3_aa: CASSPEGSEEQYF
cdr3_length: 13
clone_size: NA
v_call: TRBV7-9
j_call: TRBJ2-7

cdr3_aa: CASSRDREGGYTF
cdr3_length: 13
clone_size: once
v_call: TRBV9
j_call: TRBJ1-2

cdr3_aa: CASSYLGRGNQPQHF
cdr3_length: 15
clone_size: NA
v_call: TRBV6-5
j_call: TRBJ1-5

cdr3_aa: CSASGVVGGKGEQYF
cdr3_length: 15
clone_size: few
v_call: TRBV20-1
j_call: TRBJ2-7

cdr3_aa: CSVVGTFSTDTQYF
cdr3_length: 14
clone_size: NA
v_call: TRBV29-1
j_call: TRBJ2-3

cdr3_aa: CASSPPAGIYEQYF
cdr3_length: 14
clone_size: NA
v_call: TRBV18
j_call: TRBJ2-7

cdr3_aa: CASVRRGLRDGYTF
cdr3_length: 14
clone_size: NA
v_call: TRBV7-2
j_call: TRBJ1-2

cdr3_aa: CVSSLRDTQYF
cdr3_length: 11
clone_size: once
v_call: TRBV5-6
j_call: TRBJ2-3

cdr3_aa: CASSSGTGGGYTF
cdr3_length: 13
clone_size: many
v_call: TRBV9
j_call: TRBJ1-2

cdr3_aa: CAISEFSGSNEQFF
cdr3_length: 14
clone_size: many
v_call: TRBV10-3
j_call: TRBJ2-1

cdr3_aa: CRQVVGLADYNEQFF
cdr3_length: 15
clone_size: NA
v_call: TRBV20-1
j_call: TRBJ2-1

cdr3_aa: CSVVWTGQTGELFF
cdr3_length: 14
clone_size: NA
v_call: TRBV29-1
j_call: TRBJ2-2

cdr3_aa: CASSFGGPGEQYF
cdr3_length: 13
clone_size: NA
v_call: TRBV27
j_call: TRBJ2-7